The rows below give T cell receptor beta chains drawn from one sample of a study of beta chain features in type 1 diabetes. The method was immunoSEQ multiplex PCR; TCRdb's version includes in-frame clones alone and lacks a portion of them. The repertoire holds 200,000 to 300,000 clones, with 68% as singletons. The sequencing input was naive CD4+ T cells from blood. These receptors originate from a man aged 25-40 years in good health. Each CDR3 is given with its conserved first and last residue. Each record gives: clone size, J gene, V gene, D gene, CDR3 DNA, CDR3 protein. D genes are given only for firm matches. A row's size may be missing; if present it is once, few, many or a size class.

clone size: -
J gene: TRBJ2-1
V gene: TRBV4-1
D gene: -
CDR3 DNA: TGCGCCAGCAGCCAGTTTTGGGTCGACAATGAGCAGTTCTTC
CDR3 protein: CASSQFWVDNEQFF

clone size: -
J gene: TRBJ1-1
V gene: TRBV13
D gene: -
CDR3 DNA: TGTGCCAGCAGCTTAGAAGAGAGTTGGGACACTGAAGCTTTCTTT
CDR3 protein: CASSLEESWDTEAFF

clone size: -
J gene: TRBJ2-2
V gene: TRBV9
D gene: -
CDR3 DNA: TGTGCCAGCAGCGTAGCTTTACTAGATGACACCGGGGAGCTGTTTTTT
CDR3 protein: CASSVALLDDTGELFF

clone size: few
J gene: TRBJ2-5
V gene: TRBV18
D gene: -
CDR3 DNA: TGTGCCAGCTCACCATCATCTAGCGAAGAGACCCAGTACTTC
CDR3 protein: CASSPSSSEETQYF

clone size: -
J gene: TRBJ2-1
V gene: TRBV6-5
D gene: -
CDR3 DNA: TGTGCCAGCAGGCTGGACTCGAACAATGAGCAGTTCTTC
CDR3 protein: CASRLDSNNEQFF

clone size: few
J gene: TRBJ2-5
V gene: TRBV30
D gene: -
CDR3 DNA: TGTGCCTGGAACAGGGACGAAGAGACCCAGTACTTC
CDR3 protein: CAWNRDEETQYF

clone size: -
J gene: TRBJ2-7
V gene: TRBV5-1
D gene: -
CDR3 DNA: TGCGCCAGCAAACAGGAGAACGAGAACGAGCAGTACTTC
CDR3 protein: CASKQENENEQYF

clone size: -
J gene: TRBJ1-2
V gene: TRBV30
D gene: -
CDR3 DNA: TGTGCCTGGAGTGAAGAGTGGGGCGATGGCTACACCTTC
CDR3 protein: CAWSEEWGDGYTF

clone size: -
J gene: TRBJ2-6
V gene: TRBV9
D gene: TRBD1
CDR3 DNA: TGTGCCAGCAGCGCGGGACAGGGCTCTGGGGCCAACGTCCTGACTTTC
CDR3 protein: CASSAGQGSGANVLTF

clone size: once
J gene: TRBJ1-1
V gene: TRBV7-9
D gene: -
CDR3 DNA: TGTGCCAGCAGCCCCCGGCAGGAATATGAAGCTTTCTTT
CDR3 protein: CASSPRQEYEAFF

clone size: -
J gene: TRBJ1-2
V gene: TRBV2
D gene: TRBD1
CDR3 DNA: TGTGCCAGCGGATCCACAGGGGGCGCAGGCTACACCTTC
CDR3 protein: CASGSTGGAGYTF

clone size: -
J gene: TRBJ2-7
V gene: TRBV30
D gene: -
CDR3 DNA: TGTGCCTGGAGCCCTGACTGGACCCGTTCTTACGAGCAGTACTTC
CDR3 protein: CAWSPDWTRSYEQYF

clone size: -
J gene: TRBJ2-5
V gene: TRBV19
D gene: -
CDR3 DNA: TGTGCCAGTAGTATCCGAGTCCTAGAGACCCAGTACTTC
CDR3 protein: CASSIRVLETQYF

clone size: -
J gene: TRBJ2-5
V gene: TRBV2
D gene: TRBD1
CDR3 DNA: TGTGCCACCAGGCGACAGGGATCTCGGGAGACCCAGTACTTC
CDR3 protein: CATRRQGSRETQYF

clone size: -
J gene: TRBJ2-1
V gene: TRBV5-1
D gene: TRBD1
CDR3 DNA: TGCGCCAGCAGCTTGACAGGGGGCTCCTACAATGAGCAGTTCTTC
CDR3 protein: CASSLTGGSYNEQFF

clone size: few
J gene: TRBJ2-7
V gene: TRBV29-1
D gene: TRBD1
CDR3 DNA: TGCAGCGTTGTACTGGGACAGCCCTACGAGCAGTACTTC
CDR3 protein: CSVVLGQPYEQYF

clone size: -
J gene: TRBJ2-3
V gene: TRBV4-1
D gene: TRBD2
CDR3 DNA: TGCGCCAGCAGCCGTAGCGGGGCGGGCACAGATACGCAGTATTTT
CDR3 protein: CASSRSGAGTDTQYF

clone size: -
J gene: TRBJ2-4
V gene: TRBV9
D gene: -
CDR3 DNA: TGTGCCAGCAGCGCCGGGACTGGAAAAAACATTCAGTACTTC
CDR3 protein: CASSAGTGKNIQYF

clone size: -
J gene: TRBJ1-2
V gene: TRBV28
D gene: -
CDR3 DNA: TGTGCCAGCAGTTTCGCCCACGGCTACACCTTC
CDR3 protein: CASSFAHGYTF

clone size: -
J gene: TRBJ1-5
V gene: TRBV30
D gene: -
CDR3 DNA: TGTGCCTGGAGTCCGGACAGTTATCAGCCCCAGCATTTT
CDR3 protein: CAWSPDSYQPQHF

clone size: -
J gene: TRBJ2-3
V gene: TRBV7-2
D gene: -
CDR3 DNA: TGTGCCAGCAGCTTAGCTACAGGGATAGATACGCAGTATTTT
CDR3 protein: CASSLATGIDTQYF

clone size: -
J gene: TRBJ2-1
V gene: TRBV4-3
D gene: -
CDR3 DNA: TGCGCCAGCAGCCCGGGGACCTACGATCACAATGAGCAGTTCTTC
CDR3 protein: CASSPGTYDHNEQFF

clone size: -
J gene: TRBJ2-3
V gene: TRBV6-5
D gene: -
CDR3 DNA: TGTGCCAGCAGCTGGAGGGGGTGGGCAGATACGCAGTATTTT
CDR3 protein: CASSWRGWADTQYF

clone size: -
J gene: TRBJ1-1
V gene: TRBV30
D gene: -
CDR3 DNA: TGTGCCTGGAGTACAAATAAGAACACTGAAGCTTTCTTT
CDR3 protein: CAWSTNKNTEAFF

clone size: -
J gene: TRBJ2-2
V gene: TRBV4-3
D gene: -
CDR3 DNA: TGCGCCAGCAGCCAAGATTACGGGGTGAACACCGGGGAGCTGTTTTTT
CDR3 protein: CASSQDYGVNTGELFF

clone size: few
J gene: TRBJ1-1
V gene: TRBV25-1
D gene: TRBD1
CDR3 DNA: TGTGCCAGCAGTGGACCGGGACAGAGCACTGAAGCTTTCTTT
CDR3 protein: CASSGPGQSTEAFF

clone size: -
J gene: TRBJ2-3
V gene: TRBV7-9
D gene: -
CDR3 DNA: TGTGCCAGCAGCTTAATGAGGTCAGATACGCAGTATTTT
CDR3 protein: CASSLMRSDTQYF

clone size: -
J gene: TRBJ2-7
V gene: TRBV2
D gene: -
CDR3 DNA: TGTGCCAGCATGAAGGACAGAGACTACGAGCAGTACTTC
CDR3 protein: CASMKDRDYEQYF

clone size: few
J gene: TRBJ2-7
V gene: TRBV30
D gene: -
CDR3 DNA: TGTGCCTGGAGTGAATCTATTGGCTACGAGCAGTACTTC
CDR3 protein: CAWSESIGYEQYF

clone size: once
J gene: TRBJ2-3
V gene: TRBV13
D gene: TRBD2
CDR3 DNA: TGTGCCAGCAGCCGACTAGCGGGGGGGCCTGTTGGCACAGATACGCAGTATTTT
CDR3 protein: CASSRLAGGPVGTDTQYF

clone size: -
J gene: TRBJ1-1
V gene: TRBV15
D gene: TRBD1
CDR3 DNA: TGTGCCACCAGCGGCCCCTCGGGACAGGGGTCAGAGAACACTGAAGCTTTCTTT
CDR3 protein: CATSGPSGQGSENTEAFF

clone size: few
J gene: TRBJ2-3
V gene: TRBV5-1
D gene: -
CDR3 DNA: TGCGCCAGCAGCTTGGGGAGAGATACGCAGTATTTT
CDR3 protein: CASSLGRDTQYF

clone size: -
J gene: TRBJ2-1
V gene: TRBV30
D gene: TRBD2
CDR3 DNA: TGTGCCTGGAGTGTCGACGGGGGGAGGAATGAGCAGTTCTTC
CDR3 protein: CAWSVDGGRNEQFF

clone size: few
J gene: TRBJ2-1
V gene: TRBV28
D gene: TRBD2
CDR3 DNA: TGTGCCAGCAGGCAAGCGGGAGGAAACAACAATGAGCAGTTCTTC
CDR3 protein: CASRQAGGNNNEQFF

clone size: -
J gene: TRBJ2-2
V gene: TRBV30
D gene: -
CDR3 DNA: TGTGCCTTGAAGATCGGACTGAACACCGGGGAGCTGTTTTTT
CDR3 protein: CALKIGLNTGELFF

clone size: -
J gene: TRBJ1-2
V gene: TRBV30
D gene: -
CDR3 DNA: TGTGCCTGGAGTGGCACTAACTATGGCTACACCTTC
CDR3 protein: CAWSGTNYGYTF

clone size: -
J gene: TRBJ2-1
V gene: TRBV15
D gene: -
CDR3 DNA: TGTGCCACCAGCGACATGGCTGTCTACCCCAATGAGCAGTTCTTC
CDR3 protein: CATSDMAVYPNEQFF

clone size: once
J gene: TRBJ2-1
V gene: TRBV4-3
D gene: -
CDR3 DNA: TGCGCCAGCAGCCAAGGAGACAGGAAGGGCAAGTATGAGCAGTTCTTC
CDR3 protein: CASSQGDRKGKYEQFF

clone size: -
J gene: TRBJ1-1
V gene: TRBV30
D gene: -
CDR3 DNA: TGTGCCTGGAGTGTAAACACTGAAGCTTTCTTT
CDR3 protein: CAWSVNTEAFF

clone size: -
J gene: TRBJ2-2
V gene: TRBV13
D gene: TRBD1
CDR3 DNA: TGTGCCAGCAGCTCGCCGCGGTGGGGACAGGAGAACACCGGGGAGCTGTTTTTT
CDR3 protein: CASSSPRWGQENTGELFF

clone size: -
J gene: TRBJ2-7
V gene: TRBV5-1
D gene: TRBD1
CDR3 DNA: TGCGCCAGCAGCCTACCACCGGGACAGACCTACGAGCAGTACTTC
CDR3 protein: CASSLPPGQTYEQYF

clone size: few
J gene: TRBJ2-2
V gene: TRBV7-2
D gene: -
CDR3 DNA: TGTGCCAGCACCCCCGGTGGCGGGGACACCGGGGAGCTGTTTTTT
CDR3 protein: CASTPGGGDTGELFF

clone size: -
J gene: TRBJ1-3
V gene: TRBV23-1
D gene: -
CDR3 DNA: TGCGCCAGCAGTCAACCGGACTACTCTGGAAACACCATATATTTT
CDR3 protein: CASSQPDYSGNTIYF

clone size: -
J gene: TRBJ2-6
V gene: TRBV9
D gene: -
CDR3 DNA: TGTGCCAGCAGCGAGCGCACGCGGGGGGCCAACGTCCTGACTTTC
CDR3 protein: CASSERTRGANVLTF

clone size: -
J gene: TRBJ1-1
V gene: TRBV2
D gene: TRBD1
CDR3 DNA: TGTGCCAGCAGCCCGGGACAGGGAGTAGCTTTCTTT
CDR3 protein: CASSPGQGVAFF